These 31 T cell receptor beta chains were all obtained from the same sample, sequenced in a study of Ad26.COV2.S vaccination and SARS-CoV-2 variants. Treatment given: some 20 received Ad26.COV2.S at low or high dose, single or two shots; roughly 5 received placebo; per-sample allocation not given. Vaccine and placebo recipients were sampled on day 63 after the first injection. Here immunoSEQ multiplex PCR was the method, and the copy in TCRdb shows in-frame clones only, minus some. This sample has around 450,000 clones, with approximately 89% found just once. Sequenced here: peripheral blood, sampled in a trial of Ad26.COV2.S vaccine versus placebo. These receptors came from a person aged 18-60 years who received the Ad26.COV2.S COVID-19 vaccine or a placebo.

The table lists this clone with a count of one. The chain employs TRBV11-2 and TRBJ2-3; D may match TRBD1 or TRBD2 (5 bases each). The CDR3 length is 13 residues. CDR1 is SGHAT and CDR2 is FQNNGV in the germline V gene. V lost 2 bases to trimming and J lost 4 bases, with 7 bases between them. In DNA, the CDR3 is TGTGCCAGCAGCTTACAGGGAGCAGATACGCAGTATTTT. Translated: CASSLQGADTQYF.

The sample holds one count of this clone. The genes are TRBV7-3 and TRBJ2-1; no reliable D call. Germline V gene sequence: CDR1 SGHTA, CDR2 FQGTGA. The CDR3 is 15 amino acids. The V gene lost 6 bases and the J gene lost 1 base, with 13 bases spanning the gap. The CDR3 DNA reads TGTGCCAGCAGTTATGACCCCAGGTCCTACAATGAGCAGTTCTTC. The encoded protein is CASSYDPRSYNEQFF.

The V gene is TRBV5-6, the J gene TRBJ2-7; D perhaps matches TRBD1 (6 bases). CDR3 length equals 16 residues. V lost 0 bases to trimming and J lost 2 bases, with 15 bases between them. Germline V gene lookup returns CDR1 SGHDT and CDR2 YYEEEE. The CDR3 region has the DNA TGTGCCAGCAGCTTGGCACAGGGATGGTTTACCTACGAGCAGTACGTC. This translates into CASSLAQGWFTYEQYV.

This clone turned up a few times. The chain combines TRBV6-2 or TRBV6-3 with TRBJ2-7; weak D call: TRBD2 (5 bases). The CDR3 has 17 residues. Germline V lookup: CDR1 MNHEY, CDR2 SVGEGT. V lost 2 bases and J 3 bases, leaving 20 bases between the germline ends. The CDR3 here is CASSYPDPLGADYEQYV. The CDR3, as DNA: TGTGCCAGCAGTTACCCTGACCCACTAGGAGCAGACTACGAGCAGTACGTC.

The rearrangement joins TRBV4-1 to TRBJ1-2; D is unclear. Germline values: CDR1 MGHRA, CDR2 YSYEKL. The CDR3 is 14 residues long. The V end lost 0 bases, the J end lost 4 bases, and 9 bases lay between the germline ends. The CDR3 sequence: CASSQDYIPYGYTF. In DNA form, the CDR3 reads TGCGCCAGCAGCCAAGATTACATCCCCTATGGCTACACCTTC.

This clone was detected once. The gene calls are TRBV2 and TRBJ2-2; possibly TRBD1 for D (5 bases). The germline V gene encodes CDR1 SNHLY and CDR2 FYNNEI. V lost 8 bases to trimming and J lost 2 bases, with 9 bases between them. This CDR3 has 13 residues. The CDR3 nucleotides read TGTGCCAGCTCGACAGAAAACACCGGGGAGCTGTTTTTT. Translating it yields CASSTENTGELFF.

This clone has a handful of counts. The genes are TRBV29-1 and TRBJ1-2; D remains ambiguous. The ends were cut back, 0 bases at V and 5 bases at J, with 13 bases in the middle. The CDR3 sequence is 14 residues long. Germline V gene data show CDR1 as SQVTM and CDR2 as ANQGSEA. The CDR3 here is CSVEDRADGYGYTF. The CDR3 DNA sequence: TGCAGCGTTGAAGATCGGGCAGACGGTTATGGCTACACCTTC.

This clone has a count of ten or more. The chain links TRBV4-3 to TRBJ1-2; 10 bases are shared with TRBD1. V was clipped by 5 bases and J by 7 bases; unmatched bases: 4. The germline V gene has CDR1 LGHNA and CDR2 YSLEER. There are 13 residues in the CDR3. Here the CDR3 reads CASSAGQGVGYTF. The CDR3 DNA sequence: TGCGCCAGCAGCGCAGGACAGGGGGTTGGCTACACCTTC.

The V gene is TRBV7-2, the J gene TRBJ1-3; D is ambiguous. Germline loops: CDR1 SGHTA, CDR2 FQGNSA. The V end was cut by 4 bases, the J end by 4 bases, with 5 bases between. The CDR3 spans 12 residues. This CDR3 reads CASSSFGNTIYF. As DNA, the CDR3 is TGTGCCAGCAGCTCATTCGGAAACACCATATATTTT.

The chain's CDR3 is CASTPGHGSYNEQFF. In DNA form, the CDR3 reads TGTGCCAGCACCCCGGGCCATGGTTCCTACAATGAGCAGTTCTTC. This chain uses TRBV5-4 with TRBJ2-1; no reliable D call. Trimming removed 6 bases at V and 1 base at J, with 14 bases between. The CDR3 is 15 amino acids. Germline lookup yields CDR1 SGHNT and CDR2 YYREEE (reference sequence).

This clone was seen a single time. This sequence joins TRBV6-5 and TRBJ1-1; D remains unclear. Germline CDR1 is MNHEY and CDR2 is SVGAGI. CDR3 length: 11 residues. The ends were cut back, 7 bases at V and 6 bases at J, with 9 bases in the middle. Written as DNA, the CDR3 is TGTGCCAGCACCCGAGACGCTGAAGCTTTCTTT. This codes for CASTRDAEAFF.

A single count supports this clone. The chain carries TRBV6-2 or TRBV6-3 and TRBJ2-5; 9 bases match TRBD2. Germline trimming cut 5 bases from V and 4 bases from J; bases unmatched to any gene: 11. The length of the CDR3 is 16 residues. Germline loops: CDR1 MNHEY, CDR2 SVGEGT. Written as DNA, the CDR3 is TGTGCCAGCAGTGACCCCCGGACTAGCGAGCGAGAGACCCAGTACTTC. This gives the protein CASSDPRTSERETQYF.

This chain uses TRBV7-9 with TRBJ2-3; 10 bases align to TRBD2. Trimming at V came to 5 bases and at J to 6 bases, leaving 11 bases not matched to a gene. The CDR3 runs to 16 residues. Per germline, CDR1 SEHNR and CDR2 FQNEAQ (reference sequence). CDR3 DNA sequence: TGTGCCAGCAGCCCTCCGGAGGCTAGCGGGGGTGATACGCAGTATTTT. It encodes CASSPPEASGGDTQYF.

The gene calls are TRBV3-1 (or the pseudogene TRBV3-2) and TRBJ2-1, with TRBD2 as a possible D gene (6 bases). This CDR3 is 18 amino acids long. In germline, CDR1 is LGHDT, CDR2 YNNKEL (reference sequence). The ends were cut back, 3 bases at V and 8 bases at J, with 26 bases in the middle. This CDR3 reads CASSHGGAMGRLGDEQFF. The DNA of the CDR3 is TGTGCCAGCAGCCACGGAGGGGCGATGGGGAGGCTCGGGGATGAGCAGTTCTTC.

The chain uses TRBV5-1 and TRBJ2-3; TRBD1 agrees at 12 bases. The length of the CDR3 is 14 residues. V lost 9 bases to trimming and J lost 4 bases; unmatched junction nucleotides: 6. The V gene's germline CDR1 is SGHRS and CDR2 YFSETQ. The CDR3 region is CATGQGAQADTQYF. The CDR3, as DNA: TGCGCCACGGGACAGGGGGCGCAAGCAGATACGCAGTATTTT.

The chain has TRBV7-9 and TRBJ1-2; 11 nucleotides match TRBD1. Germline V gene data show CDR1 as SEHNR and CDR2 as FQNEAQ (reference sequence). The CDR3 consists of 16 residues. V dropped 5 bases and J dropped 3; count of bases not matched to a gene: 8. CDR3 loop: CASSPGQGAIDYGYTF. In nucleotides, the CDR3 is TGTGCCAGCAGCCCAGGACAGGGGGCGATTGACTATGGCTACACCTTC.

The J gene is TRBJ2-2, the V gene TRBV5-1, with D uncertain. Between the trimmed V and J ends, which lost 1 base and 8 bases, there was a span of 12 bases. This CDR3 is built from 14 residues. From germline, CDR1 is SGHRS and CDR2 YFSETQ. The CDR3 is CASSLSLITGELFF. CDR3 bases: TGCGCCAGCAGCTTGAGTCTAATCACGGGGGAGCTGTTTTTT.

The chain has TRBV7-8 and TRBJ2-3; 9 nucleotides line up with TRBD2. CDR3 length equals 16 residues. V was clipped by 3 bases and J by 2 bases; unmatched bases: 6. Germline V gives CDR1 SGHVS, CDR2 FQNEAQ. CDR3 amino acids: CASSFLLAGPTDTQYF. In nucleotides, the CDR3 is TGTGCCAGCAGCTTTTTGCTAGCGGGGCCCACAGATACGCAGTATTTT.

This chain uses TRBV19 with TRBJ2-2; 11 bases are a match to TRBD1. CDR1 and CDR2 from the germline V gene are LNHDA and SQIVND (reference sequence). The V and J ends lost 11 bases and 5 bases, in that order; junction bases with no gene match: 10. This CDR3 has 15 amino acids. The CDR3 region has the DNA TGTGCCTCGTCCGGGACAGGGGGACAAACCGGGGAGCTGTTTTTT. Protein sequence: CASSGTGGQTGELFF.

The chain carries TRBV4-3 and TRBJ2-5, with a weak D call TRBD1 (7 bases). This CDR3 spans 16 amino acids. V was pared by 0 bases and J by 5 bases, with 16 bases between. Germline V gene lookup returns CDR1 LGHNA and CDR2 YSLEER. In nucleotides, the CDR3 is TGCGCCAGCAGCCAAGACAACAGGGGTGGGGGGGAGACCCAGTACTTC. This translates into CASSQDNRGGGETQYF.

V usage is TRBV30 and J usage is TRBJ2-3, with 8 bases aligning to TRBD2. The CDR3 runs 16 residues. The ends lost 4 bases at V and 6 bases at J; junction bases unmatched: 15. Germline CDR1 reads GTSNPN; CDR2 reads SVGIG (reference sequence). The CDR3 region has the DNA TGTGCCTGGACCTATTATTTTCGGGGGGGCAGCGATACGCAGTATTTT. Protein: CAWTYYFRGGSDTQYF.

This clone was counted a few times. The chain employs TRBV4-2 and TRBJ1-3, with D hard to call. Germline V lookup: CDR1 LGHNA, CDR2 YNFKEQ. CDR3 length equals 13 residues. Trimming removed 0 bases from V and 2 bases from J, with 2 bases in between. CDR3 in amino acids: CASSQETGNTIYF. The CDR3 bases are TGTGCCAGCAGCCAAGAGACTGGAAACACCATATATTTT.

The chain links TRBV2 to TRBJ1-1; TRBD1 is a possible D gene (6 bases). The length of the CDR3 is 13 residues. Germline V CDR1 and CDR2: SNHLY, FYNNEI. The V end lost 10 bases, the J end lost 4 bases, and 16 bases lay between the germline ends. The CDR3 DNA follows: TGTGCCACCAAGGGGGGCAGGGCCACTGAAGCTTTCTTT. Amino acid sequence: CATKGGRATEAFF.

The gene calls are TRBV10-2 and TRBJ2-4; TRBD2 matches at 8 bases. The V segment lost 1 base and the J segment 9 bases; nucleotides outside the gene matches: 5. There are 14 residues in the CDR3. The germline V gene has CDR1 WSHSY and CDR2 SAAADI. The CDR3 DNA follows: TGCGCCAGCAGTGAGTTTCGGGGGGGCGGCATTCAGTACTTC. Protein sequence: CASSEFRGGGIQYF.

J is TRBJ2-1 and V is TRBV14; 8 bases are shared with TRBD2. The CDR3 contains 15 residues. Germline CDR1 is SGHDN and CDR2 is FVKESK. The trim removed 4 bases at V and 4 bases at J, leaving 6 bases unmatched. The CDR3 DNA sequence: TGTGCCAGCAGCCCGGGACTAGGAATATACAATGAGCAGTTCTTC. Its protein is CASSPGLGIYNEQFF. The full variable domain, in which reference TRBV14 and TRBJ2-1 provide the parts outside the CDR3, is EAGVTQFPSHSVIEKGQTVTLRCDPISGHDNLYWYRRVMGKEIKFLLHFVKESKQDESGMPNNRFLAERTGGTYSTLKVQPAELEDSGVYFCASSPGLGIYNEQFFGPGTRLTVL.

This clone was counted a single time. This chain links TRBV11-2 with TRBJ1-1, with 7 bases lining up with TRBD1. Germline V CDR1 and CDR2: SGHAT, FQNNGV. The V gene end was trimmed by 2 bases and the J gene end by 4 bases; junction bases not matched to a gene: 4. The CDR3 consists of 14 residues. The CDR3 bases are TGTGCCAGCAGCTTAATTCCAGGGGGCACTGAAGCTTTCTTT. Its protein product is CASSLIPGGTEAFF.

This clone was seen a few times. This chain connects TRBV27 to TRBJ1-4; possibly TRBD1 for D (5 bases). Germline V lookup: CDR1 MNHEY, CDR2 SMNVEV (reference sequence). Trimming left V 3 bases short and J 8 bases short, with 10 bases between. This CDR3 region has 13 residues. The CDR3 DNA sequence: TGTGCCAGCAGTTTTGGGGAGGGGGAAAAACTGTTTTTT. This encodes CASSFGEGEKLFF. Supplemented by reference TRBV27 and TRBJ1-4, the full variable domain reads EAQVTQNPRYLITVTGKKLTVTCSQNMNHEYMSWYRQDPGLGLRQIYYSMNVEVTDKGDVPEGYKVSRKEKRNFPLILESPSPNQTSLYFCASSFGEGEKLFFGSGTQLSVL.

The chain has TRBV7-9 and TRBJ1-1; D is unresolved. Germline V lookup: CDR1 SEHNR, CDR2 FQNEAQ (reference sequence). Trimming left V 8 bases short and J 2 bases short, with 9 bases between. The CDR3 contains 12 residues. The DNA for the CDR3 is TGTGCCAGCTCCCTGGACAACACTGAAGCTTTCTTT. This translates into CASSLDNTEAFF.

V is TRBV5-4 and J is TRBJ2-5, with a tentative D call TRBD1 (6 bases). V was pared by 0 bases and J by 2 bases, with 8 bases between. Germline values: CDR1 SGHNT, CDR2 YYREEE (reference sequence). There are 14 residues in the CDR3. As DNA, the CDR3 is TGTGCCAGCAGCTTGGACAGGGTACAAGAGACCCAGTACTTC. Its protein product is CASSLDRVQETQYF.

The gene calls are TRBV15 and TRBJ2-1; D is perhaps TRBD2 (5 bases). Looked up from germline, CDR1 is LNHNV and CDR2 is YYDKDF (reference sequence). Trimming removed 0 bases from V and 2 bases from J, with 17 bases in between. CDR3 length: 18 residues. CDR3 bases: TGTGCCACCAGCAGAGATGATGATGGGGAGTTCGCCTACAATGAGCAGTTCTTC. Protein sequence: CATSRDDDGEFAYNEQFF.

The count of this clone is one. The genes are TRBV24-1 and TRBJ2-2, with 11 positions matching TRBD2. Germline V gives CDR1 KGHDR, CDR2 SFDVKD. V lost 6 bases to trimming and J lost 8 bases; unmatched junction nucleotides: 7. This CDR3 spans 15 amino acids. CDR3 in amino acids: CATSPSGRSLGELFF. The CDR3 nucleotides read TGTGCCACCAGTCCTAGCGGGAGGTCCTTGGGGGAGCTGTTTTTT.